The present TCR beta chain was sequenced within a study of OX40 agonist ivuxolimab in advanced cancers. Method: immunoSEQ multiplex PCR; TCRdb's copy keeps in-frame clones and lacks some. The profile covers 55,000 to 85,000 clones, with about 90% appearing a single time and 6.5% to 8.5% taken by the ten largest. V dropped 5 bases and J dropped 3 bases, with 11 bases sitting between them. The CDR3 has 13 residues. In germline, CDR1 is WNHNN, CDR2 SYGVQD (reference sequence). The TCR originated in an adult with an advanced solid tumor such as melanoma, head and neck, liver or kidney cancer. This chain joins TRBV10-1 and TRBJ2-7, with D unresolved. The sample here was CD4+ or CD8+ T cells sorted from blood, taken in a trial of the OX40 agonist ivuxolimab. The CDR3 here is CASSPGNFYEQYF. As DNA, the CDR3 is TGCGCCAGCAGTCCAGGAAATTTCTACGAGCAGTACTTC.